The rows below give T cell receptor beta chains drawn from one sample of a study of blood T cells in healthy people across ages. TCRdb re-called the 5' RACE reads with MiXCR, one entry per CDR3 protein. Of roughly 650,000 distinct CDR3 sequences in the sample, approximately 30% were seen once. The source material was blood. The receptors come from a woman older than 75 in good health. CDR3s include the opening cysteine and the closing phenylalanine or tryptophan. The D gene is left open where the match is weak. Only some rows state a clone size, as once, few, many or a class for expanded clones.

V gene	clone size	J gene	D gene	CDR3 DNA	CDR3 protein
TRBV21-1	few	TRBJ2-2	-	TGTGCCAGCAGCAAAGCAGGGGCAGGGAACACCGGGGAGCTGTTTTTT	CASSKAGAGNTGELFF
TRBV30	many	TRBJ2-7	TRBD2	TGTGCCTGGAGCGGGGGGGAGAGAGAGCAGTACTTC	CAWSGGEREQYF
TRBV7-7	many	TRBJ2-7	TRBD1	TGTGCCAGCAGCTTAGGGACAGGGACCCACGAGCAGTACTTC	CASSLGTGTHEQYF
TRBV3-1	few	TRBJ1-2	TRBD1	TGTGCCAGCAGCCAATCTGAGACAGGGCTTTATGGCTACACCTTC	CASSQSETGLYGYTF
TRBV7-2	few	TRBJ1-1	-	TGTGCCAGCAGCTTAGTTCAAAACGCTGAAGCTTTCTTT	CASSLVQNAEAFF
TRBV5-1	many	TRBJ2-5	TRBD1	TGCGCCAGCAGCTCGAAAGTTGTGGGACAGGGGAGAGAGACCCAGTACTTC	CASSSKVVGQGRETQYF
TRBV14	few	TRBJ2-7	-	TGTGCCAGCAGCCAAGAGTGGGGGACAACCGAGCAGTACTTC	CASSQEWGTTEQYF
TRBV12-3/TRBV12-4	many	TRBJ2-5	TRBD1	TGTGCCAGCAGGCTCCGGGACAGGGGGCTCGAGACCCAGTACTTC	CASRLRDRGLETQYF
TRBV7-9	-	TRBJ2-3	TRBD1	TGTGCCAGCAGCTTCCGACAGGGGTTAAGTACGCAGTATTTT	CASSFRQGLSTQYF
TRBV7-2	-	TRBJ1-2	TRBD1	TGTGCCGGCACCCTTACAGGGGTTCATGACTACACCTTC	CAGTLTGVHDYTF
TRBV28	-	TRBJ1-1	-	TGTGCCAGCAGTTCGCCCTCGAAAAGGGAAGCTTTCTTT	CASSSPSKREAFF
TRBV19	-	TRBJ2-7	-	TGTGCGTGCCGGGGCGAGGACGAGCAGTACTTC	CACRGEDEQYF
TRBV7-9	many	TRBJ2-1	-	TGTGCCAGCAGCCCGGCGGGCGATGAGCAGTTCTTC	CASSPAGDEQFF
TRBV27	many	TRBJ1-6	-	TGTGCCAGCAGTTTCTATGGGGGCAATTCACCCCTCCACTTT	CASSFYGGNSPLHF
TRBV7-2	many	TRBJ2-3	-	TGTGCCAGCAGCTGGGACCCTCGGAGGGATACGCAGTATTTT	CASSWDPRRDTQYF
TRBV20-1	-	TRBJ1-2	TRBD1	TGCAGTGCTTCAAGACGGGGACAGGGAATTAATGGCTACACCTTC	CSASRRGQGINGYTF
TRBV20-1	-	TRBJ1-1	-	TGCGGTGCGCCTCTCCTTGCTGAAGCTTTCTTT	CGAPLLAEAFF
TRBV11-2	-	TRBJ2-3	TRBD2	TGTGCCAGCAGCCGCCCCGGGCGGGAGGGCCTCGATACGCAGTATTTT	CASSRPGREGLDTQYF
TRBV20-1	-	TRBJ2-7	-	TGCAGCGCCGGACAGACTACCTCCTACGAGCAGTACTTC	CSAGQTTSYEQYF
TRBV5-6	many	TRBJ2-7	TRBD1	TGTGCCAGCAGCCGGAGACAGGGGGTTTCCTACGAGCAGTACTTC	CASSRRQGVSYEQYF
TRBV7-9	-	TRBJ2-1	TRBD2	TGTGCCAGCAGCCCAGCCATTAGTGGTACTAGCGGGACCTACAATGAGCAGTTCTTC	CASSPAISGTSGTYNEQFF
TRBV10-3	-	TRBJ1-5	-	TGTGCCATCAGTTCTTACCAGGGCCCGGGGACCCAGCATTTT	CAISSYQGPGTQHF
TRBV30	-	TRBJ1-1	-	TGTGCCTGGAGTGTAGGAGGGGTGTTGAACACTGAAGCTTTCTTT	CAWSVGGVLNTEAFF
TRBV7-2	many	TRBJ2-7	-	TGTGCCAGCAGCTTAGATCTAGAGCTACTGGAGGTCTACGAGCAGTACTTC	CASSLDLELLEVYEQYF
TRBV14	-	TRBJ2-1	-	TGTGCCAGCAGCCAAGGGGGACTGAGCTCCTACAATGAGCAGTTCTTC	CASSQGGLSSYNEQFF
TRBV29-1	many	TRBJ2-7	TRBD1	TGCAGCGTTGAGACAGGGATTAGCTACGAGCAGTACTTC	CSVETGISYEQYF
TRBV20-1	many	TRBJ2-7	-	TGCAGTGCTAGAGATCAGGCTACTTCCTACGAGCAGTACTTC	CSARDQATSYEQYF
TRBV4-1	many	TRBJ2-7	TRBD1	TGCGCCAGCAGCCGCCAGACAGGGGGTTCCTACGAGCAGTACTTC	CASSRQTGGSYEQYF